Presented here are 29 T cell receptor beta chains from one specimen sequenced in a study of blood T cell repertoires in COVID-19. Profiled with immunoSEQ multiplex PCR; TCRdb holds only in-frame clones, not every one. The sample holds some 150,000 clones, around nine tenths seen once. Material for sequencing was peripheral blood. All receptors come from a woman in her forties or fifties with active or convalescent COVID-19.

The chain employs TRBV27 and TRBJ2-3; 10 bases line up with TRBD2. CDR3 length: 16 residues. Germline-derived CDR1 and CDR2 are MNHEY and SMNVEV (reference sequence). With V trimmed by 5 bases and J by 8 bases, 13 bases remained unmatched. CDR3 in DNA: TGTGCCAGCAGTCAGCTAGCGGGAGCTATCCGTGTTACGCAGTATTTT. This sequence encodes CASSQLAGAIRVTQYF.

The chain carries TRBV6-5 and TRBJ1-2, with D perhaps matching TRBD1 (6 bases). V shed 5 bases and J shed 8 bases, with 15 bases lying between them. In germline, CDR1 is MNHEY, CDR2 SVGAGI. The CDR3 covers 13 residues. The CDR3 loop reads CASSRSGGLGYTF. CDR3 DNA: TGTGCCAGCAGTAGGTCGGGGGGGCTCGGCTACACCTTC.

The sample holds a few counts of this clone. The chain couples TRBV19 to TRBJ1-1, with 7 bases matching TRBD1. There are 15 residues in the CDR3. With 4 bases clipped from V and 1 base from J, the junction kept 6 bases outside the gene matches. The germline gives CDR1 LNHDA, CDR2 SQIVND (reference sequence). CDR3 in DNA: TGTGCCAGTAGTAATCGTGGGACAGCGAACACTGAAGCTTTCTTT. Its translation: CASSNRGTANTEAFF.

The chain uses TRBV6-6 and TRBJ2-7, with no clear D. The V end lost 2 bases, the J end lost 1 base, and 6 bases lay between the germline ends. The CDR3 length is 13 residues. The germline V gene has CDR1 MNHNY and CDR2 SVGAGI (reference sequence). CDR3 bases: TGTGCCAGCAGTTACCAGATTTCCTACGAGCAGTACTTC. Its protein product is CASSYQISYEQYF.

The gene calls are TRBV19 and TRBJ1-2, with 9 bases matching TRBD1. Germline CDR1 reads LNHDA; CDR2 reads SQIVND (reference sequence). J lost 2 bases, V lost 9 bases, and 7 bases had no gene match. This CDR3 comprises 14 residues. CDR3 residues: CASRTQGANYGYTF. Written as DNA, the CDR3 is TGTGCCAGCCGCACACAGGGGGCGAACTATGGCTACACCTTC.

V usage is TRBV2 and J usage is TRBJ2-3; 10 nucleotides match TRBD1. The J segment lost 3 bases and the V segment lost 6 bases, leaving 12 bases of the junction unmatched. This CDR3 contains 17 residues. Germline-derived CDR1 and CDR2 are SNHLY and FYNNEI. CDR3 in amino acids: CASSLTGTGAGTDTQYF. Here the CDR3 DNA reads TGTGCCAGCAGCTTGACCGGGACAGGGGCCGGGACAGATACGCAGTATTTT. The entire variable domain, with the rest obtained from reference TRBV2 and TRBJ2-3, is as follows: EPEVTQTPSHQVTQMGQEVILRCVPISNHLYFYWYRQILGQKVEFLVSFYNNEISEKSEIFDDQFSVERPDGSNFTLKIRSTKLEDSAMYFCASSLTGTGAGTDTQYFGPGTRLTVL.

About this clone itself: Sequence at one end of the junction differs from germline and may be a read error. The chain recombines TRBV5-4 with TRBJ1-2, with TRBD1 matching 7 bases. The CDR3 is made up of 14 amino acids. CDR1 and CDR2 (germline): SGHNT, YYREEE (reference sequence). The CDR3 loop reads CASSLGRDLGGWVF. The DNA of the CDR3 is TGTGCCAGCAGCCTTGGGAGAGACCTAGGGGGCTGGGTCTTC.

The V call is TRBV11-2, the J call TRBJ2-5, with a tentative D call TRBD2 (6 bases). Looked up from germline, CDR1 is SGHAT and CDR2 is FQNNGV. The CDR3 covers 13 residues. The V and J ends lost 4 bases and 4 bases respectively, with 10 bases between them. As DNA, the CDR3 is TGTGCCAGCAGCTCTCTAGCGTCAGAGACCCAGTACTTC. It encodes CASSSLASETQYF.

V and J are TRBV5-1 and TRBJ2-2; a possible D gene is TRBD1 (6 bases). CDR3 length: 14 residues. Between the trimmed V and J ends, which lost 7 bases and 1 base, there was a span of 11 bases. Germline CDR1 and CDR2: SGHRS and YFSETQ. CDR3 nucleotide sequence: TGCGCCAGCCGCAGGACAGAGAACACCGGGGAGCTGTTTTTT. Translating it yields CASRRTENTGELFF.

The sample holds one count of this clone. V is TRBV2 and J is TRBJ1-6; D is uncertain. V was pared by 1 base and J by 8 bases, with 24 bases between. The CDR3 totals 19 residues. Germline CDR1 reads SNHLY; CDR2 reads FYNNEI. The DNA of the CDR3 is TGTGCCAGCAGTGAAGTAGGTGAGACAACGACACTTACGGATTCACCCCTCCACTTT. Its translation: CASSEVGETTTLTDSPLHF. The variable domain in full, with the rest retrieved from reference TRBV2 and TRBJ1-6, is EPEVTQTPSHQVTQMGQEVILRCVPISNHLYFYWYRQILGQKVEFLVSFYNNEISEKSEIFDDQFSVERPDGSNFTLKIRSTKLEDSAMYFCASSEVGETTTLTDSPLHFGNGTRLTVT.

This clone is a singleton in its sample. The CDR3 loop reads CASRGAGTTLAKNIQYF. CDR3 nucleotide sequence: TGCGCCAGCCGGGGGGCCGGGACCACCTTAGCCAAAAACATTCAGTACTTC. The rearrangement uses TRBV10-2 and TRBJ2-4; D may be TRBD2 (7 bases). The CDR3 covers 17 residues. Germline V gives CDR1 WSHSY, CDR2 SAAADI. V was shortened by 8 bases and J by 0 bases, with 20 bases between the two germline ends.

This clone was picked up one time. The CDR3 is CASSLGLGRPNTEAFF. CDR3 DNA sequence: TGTGCCAGCAGCTTAGGCCTAGGGAGACCAAACACTGAAGCTTTCTTT. This rearrangement joins TRBV7-2 to TRBJ1-1; unclear D gene. Germline CDR1 is SGHTA and CDR2 is FQGNSA. V shed 1 base and J shed 2 bases, with 14 bases lying between them. The CDR3 extends over 16 amino acids. Full variable domain (remainder filled in from reference TRBV7-2 and TRBJ1-1): GAGVSQSPSNKVTEKGKDVELRCDPISGHTALYWYRQSLGQGLEFLIYFQGNSAPDKSGLPSDRFSAERTGGSVSTLTIQRTQQEDSAVYLCASSLGLGRPNTEAFFGQGTRLTVV.

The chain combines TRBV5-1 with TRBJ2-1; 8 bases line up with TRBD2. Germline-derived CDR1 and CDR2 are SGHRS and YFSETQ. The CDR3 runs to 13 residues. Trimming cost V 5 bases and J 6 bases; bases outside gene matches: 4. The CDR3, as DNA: TGCGCCAGCAGGCGGGGGGCAGCCAATGAGCAGTTCTTC. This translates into CASRRGAANEQFF.

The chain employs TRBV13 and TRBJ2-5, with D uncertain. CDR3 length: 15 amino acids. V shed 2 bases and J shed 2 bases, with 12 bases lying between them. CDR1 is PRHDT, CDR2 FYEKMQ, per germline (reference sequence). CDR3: CASSLLPENQETQYF. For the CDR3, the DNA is TGTGCCAGCAGCTTACTACCTGAAAATCAAGAGACCCAGTACTTC.

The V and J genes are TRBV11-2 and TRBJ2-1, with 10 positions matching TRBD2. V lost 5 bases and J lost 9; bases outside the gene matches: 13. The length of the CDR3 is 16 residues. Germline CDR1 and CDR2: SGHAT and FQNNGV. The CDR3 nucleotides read TGTGCCAGCAGCCCCTGGGGAGAGCGGGGGGGTAGTGAGCAGTTCTTC. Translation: CASSPWGERGGSEQFF. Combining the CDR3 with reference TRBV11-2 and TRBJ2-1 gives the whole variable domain EAGVAQSPRYKIIEKRQSVAFWCNPISGHATLYWYQQILGQGPKLLIQFQNNGVVDDSQLPKDRFSAERLKGVDSTLKIQPAKLEDSAVYLCASSPWGERGGSEQFFGPGTRLTVL.

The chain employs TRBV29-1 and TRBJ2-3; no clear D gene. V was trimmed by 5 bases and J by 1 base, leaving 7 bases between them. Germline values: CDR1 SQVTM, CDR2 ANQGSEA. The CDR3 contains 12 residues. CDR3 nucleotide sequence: TGCAGCGTTACTGAGGGCACAGATACGCAGTATTTT. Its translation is CSVTEGTDTQYF.

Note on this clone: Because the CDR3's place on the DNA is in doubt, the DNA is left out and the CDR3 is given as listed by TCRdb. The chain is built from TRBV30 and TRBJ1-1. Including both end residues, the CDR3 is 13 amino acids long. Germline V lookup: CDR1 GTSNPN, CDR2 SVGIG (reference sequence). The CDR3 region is CAWSVQVGRGTFF.

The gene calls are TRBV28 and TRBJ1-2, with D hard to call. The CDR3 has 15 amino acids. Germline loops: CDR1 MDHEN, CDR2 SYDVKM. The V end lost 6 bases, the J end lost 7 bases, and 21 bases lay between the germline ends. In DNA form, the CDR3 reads TGTGCCAGCAGGCCCCCCGGTACCTCAGGATCTGGCTACACCTTC. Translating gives CASRPPGTSGSGYTF.

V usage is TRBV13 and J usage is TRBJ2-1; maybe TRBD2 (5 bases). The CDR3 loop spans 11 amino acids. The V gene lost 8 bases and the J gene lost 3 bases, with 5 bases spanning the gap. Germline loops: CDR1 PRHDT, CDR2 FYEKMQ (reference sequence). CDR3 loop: CASGSYNEQFF. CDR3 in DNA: TGTGCCAGCGGGAGCTACAATGAGCAGTTCTTC. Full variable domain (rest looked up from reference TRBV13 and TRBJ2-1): AAGVIQSPRHLIKEKRETATLKCYPIPRHDTVYWYQQGPGQDPQFLISFYEKMQSDKGSIPDRFSAQQFSDYHSELNMSSLELGDSALYFCASGSYNEQFFGPGTRLTVL.

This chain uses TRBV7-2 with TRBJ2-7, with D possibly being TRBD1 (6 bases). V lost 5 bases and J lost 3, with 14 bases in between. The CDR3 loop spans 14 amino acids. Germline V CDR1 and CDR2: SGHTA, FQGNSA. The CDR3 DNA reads TGTGCCAGCAGCCTAACAGGGACCTACTACGAGCAGTACTTC. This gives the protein CASSLTGTYYEQYF.

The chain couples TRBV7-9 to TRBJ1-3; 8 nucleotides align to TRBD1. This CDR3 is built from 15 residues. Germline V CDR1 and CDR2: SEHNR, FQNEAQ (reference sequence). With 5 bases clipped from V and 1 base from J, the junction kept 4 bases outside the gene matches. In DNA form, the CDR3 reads TGTGCCAGCAGCACGGACAGGGTGTCTGGAAACACCATATATTTT. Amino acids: CASSTDRVSGNTIYF.

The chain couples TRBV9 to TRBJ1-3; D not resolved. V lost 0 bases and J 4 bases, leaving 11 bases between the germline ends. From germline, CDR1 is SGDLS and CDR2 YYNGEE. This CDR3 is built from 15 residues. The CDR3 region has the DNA TGTGCCAGCAGCGTAGTCGCAGCGCCGGGAAACACCATATATTTT. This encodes CASSVVAAPGNTIYF.

CDR3 residues: CASSMGQGSREQYF. In DNA, the CDR3 is TGTGCCAGCTCAATGGGACAAGGGTCGAGGGAGCAGTACTTC. The chain carries TRBV18 and TRBJ2-7, with D perhaps matching TRBD1 (6 bases). The germline V gene encodes CDR1 KGHSH and CDR2 LQKENI. The CDR3 is made up of 14 amino acids. V lost 5 bases and J 7 bases, leaving 18 bases between the germline ends.

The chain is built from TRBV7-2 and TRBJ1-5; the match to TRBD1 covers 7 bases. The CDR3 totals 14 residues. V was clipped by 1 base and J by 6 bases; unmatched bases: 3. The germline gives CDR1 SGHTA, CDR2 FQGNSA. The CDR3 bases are TGTGCCAGCAGCTTAGGGGCAGGGGGTCAGCCCCAGCATTTT. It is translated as CASSLGAGGQPQHF.

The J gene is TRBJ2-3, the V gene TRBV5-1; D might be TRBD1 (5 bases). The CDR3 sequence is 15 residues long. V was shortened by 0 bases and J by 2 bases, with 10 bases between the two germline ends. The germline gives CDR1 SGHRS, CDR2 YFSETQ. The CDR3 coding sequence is TGCGCCAGCAGCTTGGGGGGCCTGCCCACAGATACGCAGTATTTT. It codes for CASSLGGLPTDTQYF.

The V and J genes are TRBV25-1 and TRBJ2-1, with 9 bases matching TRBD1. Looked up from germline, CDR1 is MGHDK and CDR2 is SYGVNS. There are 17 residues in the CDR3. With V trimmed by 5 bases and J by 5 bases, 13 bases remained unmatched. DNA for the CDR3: TGTGCCAGCAGTAGCAAAGGGGGACAGGGTTGGAACAATGAGCAGTTCTTC. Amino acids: CASSSKGGQGWNNEQFF.

CDR3 nucleotide sequence: TGCAGCGTTTCTAGCGCCTCTGGAGAGACCCAGTACTTC. Translation: CSVSSASGETQYF. The chain employs TRBV29-1 and TRBJ2-5, with a weak D call TRBD2 (6 bases). Germline-derived CDR1 and CDR2 are SQVTM and ANQGSEA. The CDR3 has 13 amino acids. V was cut by 5 bases and J by 4 bases, with 14 bases left in between.

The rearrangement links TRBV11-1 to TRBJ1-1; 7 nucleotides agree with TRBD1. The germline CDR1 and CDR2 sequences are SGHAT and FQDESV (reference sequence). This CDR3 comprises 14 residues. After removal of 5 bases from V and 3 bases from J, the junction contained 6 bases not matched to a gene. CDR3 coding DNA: TGTGCCAGCAGCCCGGGGGACAGCTACACTGAAGCTTTCTTT. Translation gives CASSPGDSYTEAFF.

CDR3 amino acids: CTSSQDARRSSYNSPLHF. The CDR3 nucleotides are TGCACCAGCAGCCAAGATGCCCGTCGGAGCTCCTATAATTCACCCCTCCACTTT. This sequence joins TRBV1 and TRBJ1-6. TRBV1 represents a pseudogene. This CDR3 has 18 amino acids.